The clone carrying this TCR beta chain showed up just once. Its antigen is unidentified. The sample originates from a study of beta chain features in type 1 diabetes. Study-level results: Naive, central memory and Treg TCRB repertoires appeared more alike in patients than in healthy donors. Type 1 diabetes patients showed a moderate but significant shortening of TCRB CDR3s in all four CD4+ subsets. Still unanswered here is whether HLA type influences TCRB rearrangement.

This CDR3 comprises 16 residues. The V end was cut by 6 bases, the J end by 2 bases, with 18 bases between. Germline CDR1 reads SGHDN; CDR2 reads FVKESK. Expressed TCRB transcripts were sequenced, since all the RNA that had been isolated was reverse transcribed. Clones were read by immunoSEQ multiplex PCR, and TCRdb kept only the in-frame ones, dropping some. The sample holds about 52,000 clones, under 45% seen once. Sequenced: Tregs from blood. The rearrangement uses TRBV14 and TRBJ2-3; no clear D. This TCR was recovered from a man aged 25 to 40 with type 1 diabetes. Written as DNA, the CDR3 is TGTGCCAGCAGTCTAATGAGGTACCGTGACACAGATACGCAGTATTTT. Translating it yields CASSLMRYRDTDTQYF.